These 11 T cell receptor beta chains were all obtained from the same sample, sequenced in a study of blood T cell repertoires in COVID-19. The repertoire was sequenced with immunoSEQ multiplex PCR; TCRdb's copy has only in-frame clones and lacks some. The table lists over 250,000 clones, around 89% of them singletons. The sequencing sample was made of PBMCs or T cells enriched from blood (not recorded which). These receptors were obtained from a woman in her forties or fifties who had recovered from COVID-19.

The chain couples TRBV18 to TRBJ1-2, with TRBD1 as a possible D gene (5 bases). Trimming pared 8 bases from V and 8 bases from J, leaving 18 bases between. This CDR3 region has 13 residues. Germline CDR1 KGHSH, CDR2 LQKENI. CDR3 loop: CASNQQGSEGYTF. The CDR3 nucleotides are TGTGCCAGCAACCAGCAGGGAAGTGAAGGCTACACCTTC.

The gene calls are TRBV20-1 and TRBJ1-5; maybe TRBD1 (5 bases). Germline V lookup: CDR1 DFQATT, CDR2 SNEGSKA (reference sequence). The CDR3 is 15 amino acids. V was shortened by 3 bases and J by 2 bases, with 14 bases between the two germline ends. CDR3 bases: TGCAGTGCTAGTGGGGGGGTCTCGGGCAATCAGCCCCAGCATTTT. This translates into CSASGGVSGNQPQHF.

V is TRBV5-1 and J is TRBJ2-2; 8 bases are shared with TRBD2. Germline loops: CDR1 SGHRS, CDR2 YFSETQ. V dropped 0 bases and J dropped 5; count of bases not matched to a gene: 6. This CDR3 is built from 16 residues. CDR3 bases: TGCGCCAGCAGCTTGGCCGCGGGGGGCAGAACCGGGGAGCTGTTTTTT. This codes for CASSLAAGGRTGELFF.

The chain has TRBV29-1 and TRBJ2-4; maybe TRBD2 (5 bases). This CDR3 is 15 amino acids long. CDR1 is SQVTM and CDR2 is ANQGSEA in the germline V gene. V dropped 4 bases and J dropped 3 bases, with 16 bases sitting between them. For the CDR3, the DNA is TGCAGCGTTGTTTTCGTCCGACGGGACAAAAACATTCAGTACTTC. Amino acid sequence: CSVVFVRRDKNIQYF.

This clone was observed a handful of times. The rearrangement joins TRBV28 to TRBJ1-3; D gene unclear. The germline V and J ends were trimmed by 5 bases and 0 bases, with 14 bases remaining between them. This CDR3 has 16 amino acids. CDR1 and CDR2 from the germline V gene are MDHEN and SYDVKM. The CDR3 loop is CASSPAGGTSGNTIYF. The CDR3 nucleotides read TGTGCCAGCAGTCCTGCGGGAGGCACCTCTGGAAACACCATATATTTT.

The rearrangement uses TRBV6-6 and TRBJ2-2, with D unclear. This CDR3 is built from 13 residues. Trimming took 0 bases from V and 9 from J, leaving 8 bases between them. Germline CDR1 reads MNHNY; CDR2 reads SVGAGI (reference sequence). The CDR3 loop is CASSYSQARELFF. CDR3 bases: TGTGCCAGCAGTTACTCGCAGGCCCGGGAGCTGTTTTTT.

This clone appeared many times. This rearrangement joins TRBV7-2 to TRBJ1-6, with unresolved D. The ends were cut back, 7 bases at V and 7 bases at J, with 14 bases in the middle. From germline, CDR1 is SGHTA and CDR2 FQGNSA. This CDR3 region has 14 residues. DNA of the CDR3: TGTGCCAGCACCTCCAGCCAGGCCAATTCACCCCTCCACTTT. Translating gives CASTSSQANSPLHF.

The chain carries TRBV19 and TRBJ2-7; tentative D call: TRBD2 (5 bases). This CDR3 is 15 amino acids long. Germline V gene data show CDR1 as LNHDA and CDR2 as SQIVND (reference sequence). Trimming shortened V by 2 bases and J by 5 bases, and 16 bases separated the two germline ends. In nucleotides, the CDR3 is TGTGCCAGTAGTATACGAGGCAGGAGGTTCGACGAGCAGTACTTC. Its protein is CASSIRGRRFDEQYF. The full variable domain, with the rest looked up from reference TRBV19 and TRBJ2-7, is DGGITQSPKYLFRKEGQNVTLSCEQNLNHDAMYWYRQDPGQGLRLIYYSQIVNDFQKGDIAEGYSVSREKKESFPLTVTSAQKNPTAFYLCASSIRGRRFDEQYFGPGTRLTVT.

The CDR3 reads CATSAADRATDTQYF. The CDR3, as DNA: TGTGCCACCAGTGCTGCCGACAGGGCCACAGATACGCAGTATTTT. The chain couples TRBV24-1 to TRBJ2-3; TRBD1 matches at 7 bases. CDR1 KGHDR and CDR2 SFDVKD come from the germline V gene. V gave up 5 bases and J gave up 2 bases; unmatched junction bases: 6. The CDR3 is made up of 15 amino acids.

This chain connects TRBV7-2 to TRBJ2-2, with unresolved D. V lost 2 bases to trimming and J lost 0 bases, with 10 bases between them. CDR3 length equals 16 residues. Germline V gene lookup returns CDR1 SGHTA and CDR2 FQGNSA. CDR3 region: CASSLLGFTNTGELFF. CDR3 nucleotide sequence: TGTGCCAGCAGCTTATTGGGCTTTACGAACACCGGGGAGCTGTTTTTT.

The chain combines TRBV7-8 with TRBJ1-1; D is possibly TRBD1 (5 bases). The germline V gene encodes CDR1 SGHVS and CDR2 FQNEAQ. This CDR3 is 17 amino acids long. V was shortened by 3 bases and J by 2 bases, with 19 bases between the two germline ends. For the CDR3, the DNA is TGTGCCAGCAGCTTTGGTGGTGGGGGGGGACGAAACACTGAAGCTTTCTTT. It encodes CASSFGGGGGRNTEAFF.